This record covers a single T cell receptor (beta chain). What it recognizes is unknown. Looked up from germline, CDR1 is LNHNV and CDR2 is YYDKDF (reference sequence). V was trimmed by 8 bases and J by 4 bases, leaving 15 bases between them. This CDR3 is built from 14 residues. The sample comes from a study of T cell responses to AZD1222 COVID-19 vaccine. Study summary: Recipients boosted at about 4 weeks or about 12 weeks are pooled. Study-wide points: Spike-wide coverage was observed for vaccine-associated CD4 TCRs, with dominant responses at 160-218 and 743-854. In a largely white British group with more females than males, clonal diversity was possibly underestimated. When two AZD1222 doses had been given, Spike-specific TCR breadth and depth rose.

This table comes from immunoSEQ multiplex PCR, and its TCRdb copy is limited to in-frame clones, with some not included. The table lists 65,000 to 80,000 clones, roughly 90% of them singletons. V gene TRBV15 combines with J gene TRBJ1-5, with D hard to call. This material consisted of peripheral blood, taken on day 0 of AZD1222 vaccination. This clonotype was sampled from an adult in good health. This chain's CDR3 is CATLRTGFNQPQHF. The CDR3 DNA sequence: TGTGCCACCCTTAGAACGGGATTTAATCAGCCCCAGCATTTT. Combining the CDR3 with reference TRBV15 and TRBJ1-5 gives the whole variable domain DAMVIQNPRYQVTQFGKPVTLSCSQTLNHNVMYWYQQKSSQAPKLLFHYYDKDFNNEADTPDNFQSRRPNTSFCFLDIRSPGLGDTAMYLCATLRTGFNQPQHFGDGTRLSIL.